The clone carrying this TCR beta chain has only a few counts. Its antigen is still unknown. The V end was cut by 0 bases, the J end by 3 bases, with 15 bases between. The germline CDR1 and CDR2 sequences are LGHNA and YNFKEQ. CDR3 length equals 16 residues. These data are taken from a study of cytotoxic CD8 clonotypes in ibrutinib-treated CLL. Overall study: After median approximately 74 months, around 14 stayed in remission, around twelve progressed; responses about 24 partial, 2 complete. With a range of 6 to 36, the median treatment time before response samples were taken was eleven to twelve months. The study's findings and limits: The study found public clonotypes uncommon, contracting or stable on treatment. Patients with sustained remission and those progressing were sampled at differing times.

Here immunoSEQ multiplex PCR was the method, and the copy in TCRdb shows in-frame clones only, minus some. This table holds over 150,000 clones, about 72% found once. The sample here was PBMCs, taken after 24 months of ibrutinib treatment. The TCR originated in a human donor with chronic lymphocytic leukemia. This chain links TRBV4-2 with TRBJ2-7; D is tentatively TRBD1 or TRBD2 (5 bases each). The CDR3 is CASSQESGGSIYEQYF. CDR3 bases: TGTGCCAGCAGCCAAGAAAGTGGGGGATCGATCTACGAGCAGTACTTC.